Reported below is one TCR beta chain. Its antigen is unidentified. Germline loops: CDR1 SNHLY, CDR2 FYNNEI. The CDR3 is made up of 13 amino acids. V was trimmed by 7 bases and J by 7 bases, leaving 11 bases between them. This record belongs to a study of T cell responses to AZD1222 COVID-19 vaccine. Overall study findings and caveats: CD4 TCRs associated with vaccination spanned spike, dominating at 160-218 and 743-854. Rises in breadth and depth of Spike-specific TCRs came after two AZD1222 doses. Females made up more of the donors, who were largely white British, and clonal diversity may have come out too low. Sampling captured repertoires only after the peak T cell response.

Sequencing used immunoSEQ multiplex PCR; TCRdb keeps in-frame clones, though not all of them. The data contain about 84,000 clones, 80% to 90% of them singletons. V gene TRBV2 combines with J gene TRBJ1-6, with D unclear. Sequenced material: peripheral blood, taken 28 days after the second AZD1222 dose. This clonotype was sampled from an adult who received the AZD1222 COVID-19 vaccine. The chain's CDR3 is CASITDPNSPLHF. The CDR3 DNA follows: TGTGCCAGCATAACTGACCCGAATTCACCCCTCCACTTT.